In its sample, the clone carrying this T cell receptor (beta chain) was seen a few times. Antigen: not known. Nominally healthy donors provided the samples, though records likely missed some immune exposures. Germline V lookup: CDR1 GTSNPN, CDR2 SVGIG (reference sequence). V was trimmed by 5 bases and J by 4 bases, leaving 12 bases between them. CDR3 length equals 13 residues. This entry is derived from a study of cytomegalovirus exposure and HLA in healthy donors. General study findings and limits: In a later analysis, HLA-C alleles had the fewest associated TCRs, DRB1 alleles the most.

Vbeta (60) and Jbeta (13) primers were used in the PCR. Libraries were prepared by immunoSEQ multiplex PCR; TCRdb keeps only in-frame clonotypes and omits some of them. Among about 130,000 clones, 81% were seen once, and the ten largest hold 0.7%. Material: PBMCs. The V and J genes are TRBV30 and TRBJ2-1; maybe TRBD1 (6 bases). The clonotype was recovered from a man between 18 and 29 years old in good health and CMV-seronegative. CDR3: CAWVRDKYNEQFF. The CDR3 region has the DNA TGTGCCTGGGTCCGGGACAAATACAATGAGCAGTTCTTC.